This passage covers 24 T cell receptor beta chains from one sample sequenced in a study of cytomegalovirus exposure and HLA in healthy donors. Generated by immunoSEQ multiplex PCR, the TCRdb table keeps only in-frame clones and is missing some. This sample has around 120,000 clones, with approximately 88% found just once. Sequencing input: PBMCs. These receptors were obtained from a woman younger than 35 in good health and CMV-seropositive.

In its sample, this clone was seen once. V is TRBV18 and J is TRBJ1-1, with 7 bases matching TRBD1. CDR3 length equals 16 residues. Germline V gene lookup returns CDR1 KGHSH and CDR2 LQKENI. Trimming took 1 base from V and 1 from J; bases not matched to a gene: 6. The chain's CDR3 is CASSPRSGTENTEAFF. The DNA of the CDR3 is TGTGCCAGCTCACCACGTTCCGGGACAGAGAACACTGAAGCTTTCTTT.

This clone has a single count. V usage is TRBV2 and J usage is TRBJ1-5; tentative D call: TRBD1 (5 bases). Germline V gives CDR1 SNHLY, CDR2 FYNNEI. This CDR3 contains 17 residues. Trimming cost V 6 bases and J 2 bases, with 20 bases left between them. The CDR3 coding sequence is TGTGCCAGCAGCGTCACCGGGGGGGGTATGGGCAATCAGCCCCAGCATTTT. It codes for CASSVTGGGMGNQPQHF. Together with reference TRBV2 and TRBJ1-5, the CDR3 gives the full variable domain: EPEVTQTPSHQVTQMGQEVILRCVPISNHLYFYWYRQILGQKVEFLVSFYNNEISEKSEIFDDQFSVERPDGSNFTLKIRSTKLEDSAMYFCASSVTGGGMGNQPQHFGDGTRLSIL.

CDR3 sequence reads: CASSDPSSTDTQYF. The CDR3 DNA is TGTGCCAGCAGTGATCCCTCGAGCACAGATACGCAGTATTTT. The rearrangement joins TRBV25-1 to TRBJ2-3; D gene unclear. The CDR3 extends over 14 amino acids. CDR1 and CDR2 (germline): MGHDK, SYGVNS. Deletions cut 3 bases from V and 0 bases from J, with 7 bases between.

This chain connects TRBV6-6 to TRBJ2-1, with 10 bases identical to TRBD2. CDR3 size: 15 residues. J was trimmed by 9 bases and V by 6 bases; bases with no gene match: 11. Germline V CDR1 and CDR2: MNHNY, SVGAGI (reference sequence). The CDR3 region is CASSTPSGSGVEQFF. CDR3 in DNA: TGTGCCAGCAGCACCCCTAGCGGGAGCGGGGTTGAGCAGTTCTTC.

The gene calls are TRBV5-6 and TRBJ1-4, with D perhaps TRBD1 (6 bases). Deletions cut 5 bases from V and 15 bases from J, with 20 bases between. Germline values: CDR1 SGHDT, CDR2 YYEEEE. The CDR3 length is 13 residues. CDR3 sequence: CASSLGAQGQVFF. Here the CDR3 DNA reads TGTGCCAGCAGTTTAGGGGCCCAGGGGCAGGTGTTTTTT.

The table lists this clone with a count of one. The rearrangement uses TRBV9 and TRBJ1-1, with D possibly being TRBD1 (5 bases). Trimming stripped 0 bases from V and 4 bases from J, with 10 bases between. Germline V lookup: CDR1 SGDLS, CDR2 YYNGEE. This CDR3 region has 14 residues. The CDR3, as DNA: TGTGCCAGCAGCGTAGGGGGGGAAGGCACTGAAGCTTTCTTT. Amino acids: CASSVGGEGTEAFF.

The chain combines TRBV7-8 with TRBJ2-2; 8 bases are shared with TRBD1. Germline CDR1 is SGHVS and CDR2 is FQNEAQ. The V gene end was trimmed by 6 bases and the J gene end by 1 base; junction bases not matched to a gene: 4. This CDR3 has 15 amino acids. The CDR3 nucleotides read TGTGCCAGCAGACCCACAGGGGGGAACACCGGGGAGCTGTTTTTT. Translated: CASRPTGGNTGELFF.

This clone came up a few times. The chain carries TRBV29-1 and TRBJ2-7, with 7 bases identical to TRBD1. The germline gives CDR1 SQVTM, CDR2 ANQGSEA. CDR3 length equals 14 residues. J lost 0 bases, V lost 3 bases, and 5 bases had no gene match. The CDR3 loop reads CSVDGPGGSYEQYF. CDR3 bases: TGCAGCGTTGATGGTCCAGGGGGCTCCTACGAGCAGTACTTC.

The chain has TRBV5-1 and TRBJ2-7; 7 bases fit TRBD2. Per the germline V gene, CDR1 is SGHRS and CDR2 is YFSETQ. The CDR3 has 14 residues. Losses at the gene ends were 1 base for V and 7 bases for J; bases not matched to a gene: 8. Here the CDR3 DNA reads TGCGCCAGCAGCTTGACCCCGGGGAGGGAAGAGCAGTACTTC. It translates to CASSLTPGREEQYF.

The chain recombines TRBV6-5 with TRBJ1-2; 7 bases map to TRBD1. J lost 3 bases, V lost 8 bases, and 12 bases had no gene match. Germline lookup yields CDR1 MNHEY and CDR2 SVGAGI. The CDR3 sequence is 15 residues long. CDR3 region: CASPLPGQTYYGYTF. The CDR3 region has the DNA TGTGCCAGCCCCCTGCCGGGACAGACATACTATGGCTACACCTTC.

This clone has just a few counts. The chain links TRBV19 to TRBJ2-7, with TRBD2 as a possible D gene (5 bases). The CDR3 spans 13 residues. The V gene lost 5 bases and the J gene lost 6 bases, with 14 bases spanning the gap. Germline CDR1 is LNHDA and CDR2 is SQIVND (reference sequence). The CDR3 region is CASSWNRGSEQYF. The CDR3 DNA follows: TGTGCCAGTAGTTGGAACAGAGGGTCCGAGCAGTACTTC.

The V and J genes are TRBV27 and TRBJ1-1, with D uncertain. V shed 3 bases and J shed 6 bases, with 8 bases lying between them. The CDR3 covers 12 residues. Germline V gives CDR1 MNHEY, CDR2 SMNVEV (reference sequence). The chain's CDR3 is CASSFSGAEAFF. The CDR3 DNA reads TGTGCCAGCAGTTTTAGCGGGGCTGAAGCTTTCTTT.

This clone has only a few counts. This sequence joins TRBV5-1 and TRBJ2-2, with D tentatively TRBD2 (5 bases). V was shortened by 4 bases and J by 4 bases, with 11 bases between the two germline ends. Germline values: CDR1 SGHRS, CDR2 YFSETQ. This CDR3 contains 14 residues. The CDR3 loop reads CASSLRESTGELFF. As DNA, the CDR3 is TGCGCCAGCAGCCTGAGGGAGTCCACCGGGGAGCTGTTTTTT.

This sequence joins TRBV19 and TRBJ2-1; TRBD1 aligns across 8 bases. J lost 4 bases, V lost 2 bases, and 13 bases had no gene match. The CDR3 is 18 residues long. CDR1 is LNHDA, CDR2 SQIVND, per germline (reference sequence). For the CDR3, the DNA is TGTGCCAGTAGTATACCCCTGGGACAGGATCGACTGTACAATGAGCAGTTCTTC. It yields the protein CASSIPLGQDRLYNEQFF.

This chain links TRBV9 with TRBJ2-3; 13 bases are a match to TRBD2. V lost 4 bases, J lost 4 bases, and 3 bases stayed unmatched. CDR1 is SGDLS and CDR2 is YYNGEE in the germline V gene. The CDR3 is 15 residues long. The CDR3 region is CASSWTSGGADTQYF. CDR3 sequence (DNA): TGTGCCAGCAGCTGGACTAGCGGGGGCGCAGATACGCAGTATTTT.

This clone has only one observation. The chain has TRBV11-2 and TRBJ1-1; 9 bases agree with TRBD1. With 5 bases clipped from V and 4 bases from J, the junction kept 5 bases outside the gene matches. The CDR3 runs to 14 residues. Germline V lookup: CDR1 SGHAT, CDR2 FQNNGV. This CDR3 reads CASSPATGGTEAFF. The CDR3 nucleotides are TGTGCCAGCAGCCCCGCGACAGGGGGCACTGAAGCTTTCTTT.

This clone was seen a few times. This chain connects TRBV11-1 to TRBJ2-1; D gene ambiguous. Germline CDR1 SGHAT, CDR2 FQDESV (reference sequence). The CDR3 is 17 amino acids. Trimming removed 6 bases from V and 6 bases from J, with 24 bases in between. CDR3 nucleotide sequence: TGTGCCAGCAGTCCAACCTTCTCTAGAGCCCCGACCAATGAGCAGTTCTTC. Protein product: CASSPTFSRAPTNEQFF.

The rearrangement links TRBV1 to TRBJ2-2; whether TRBD2, the table's D call, matches the DNA was not checked. TRBV1 is noted as a pseudogene. CDR3 length: 16 residues. The CDR3 sequence is CTSSRSGRSDTGELFF. The CDR3 DNA reads TGCACCAGCAGCCGGAGCGGTAGGTCGGACACCGGGGAGCTGTTTTTT.

V gene TRBV30 combines with J gene TRBJ1-4; possibly TRBD1 for D (5 bases). CDR3 length: 15 amino acids. Trimming cost V 3 bases and J 10 bases, with 21 bases left between them. Germline loops: CDR1 GTSNPN, CDR2 SVGIG (reference sequence). The CDR3: CAWRPAGVFRGKLFF. The CDR3, as DNA: TGTGCCTGGAGGCCTGCTGGGGTTTTTAGGGGAAAACTGTTTTTT.

This clone appeared a few times. The chain carries TRBV7-2 and TRBJ1-5; D gene uncertain. CDR1 and CDR2 (germline): SGHTA, FQGNSA. The length of the CDR3 is 12 residues. V was cut by 3 bases and J by 9 bases, with 9 bases left in between. This CDR3 reads CASSFALGPQHF. CDR3 DNA: TGTGCCAGCAGCTTTGCCCTAGGGCCCCAGCATTTT.

This clone was picked up a small number of times. In nucleotides, the CDR3 is TGTGCCAGCAGCTTTGGGGGGTCTGGCTACACCTTC. It is translated as CASSFGGSGYTF. V and J are TRBV5-6 and TRBJ1-2; a weak D match, TRBD1 (5 bases). Looked up from germline, CDR1 is SGHDT and CDR2 is YYEEEE. V lost 2 bases and J 7 bases, leaving 9 bases between the germline ends. This CDR3 has 12 amino acids.

The genes are TRBV18 and TRBJ2-3; the D gene is possibly TRBD2 (5 bases). Looked up from germline, CDR1 is KGHSH and CDR2 is LQKENI. The CDR3 is 15 amino acids. V was trimmed by 3 bases and J by 2 bases, leaving 12 bases between them. CDR3 sequence (DNA): TGTGCCAGCTCACCGTCGAGGGCCGACACAGATACGCAGTATTTT. Its protein is CASSPSRADTDTQYF.

This clone was recorded once. The chain recombines TRBV5-1 with TRBJ1-1, with a possible D match to TRBD1 (6 bases). V was shortened by 1 base and J by 5 bases, with 15 bases between the two germline ends. Germline-derived CDR1 and CDR2 are SGHRS and YFSETQ. This CDR3 has 15 amino acids. The CDR3 spells CASSLYTGSATEAFF. The CDR3 DNA reads as TGCGCCAGCAGCTTGTATACAGGGTCGGCGACTGAAGCTTTCTTT.

The CDR3 spells CASTESGRGVVTDTQYF. CDR3 bases: TGTGCCAGCACCGAATCAGGGCGGGGGGTAGTCACAGATACGCAGTATTTT. V usage is TRBV25-1 and J usage is TRBJ2-3; 8 bases agree with TRBD2. The trim removed 7 bases at V and 2 bases at J, leaving 14 bases unmatched. CDR3 length: 17 residues. Per germline, CDR1 MGHDK and CDR2 SYGVNS.